A selection of T cell receptor beta chains follows, all from one sample in a study of cytomegalovirus exposure and HLA in healthy donors. The repertoire was sequenced with immunoSEQ multiplex PCR; TCRdb's copy has only in-frame clones and lacks some. Of about 79,000 clones listed, under 95% are singletons. The sequencing input was PBMCs. Receptors originate from a woman under 40 in good health and CMV-seronegative. The CDR3 runs from the conserved cysteine through the conserved F or W. A D gene is named only where the DNA matches it firmly.

D: TRBD2
J: TRBJ2-3
V: TRBV7-2
DNA: TGTGCCAGCAGCCCCGGACTAGCGGGGAACACAGATACGCAGTATTTT
CDR3: CASSPGLAGNTDTQYF

D: NA
J: TRBJ2-1
V: TRBV4-1
DNA: TGCGCCAGCAGCCAAGCATCTACGGGCGGGGCTTACAATGAGCAGTTCTTC
CDR3: CASSQASTGGAYNEQFF

D: NA
J: TRBJ2-5
V: TRBV27
DNA: TGTGCCAGCAGTTTAGTCGGGGAGACCCAGTACTTC
CDR3: CASSLVGETQYF

D: NA
J: TRBJ1-6
V: TRBV27
DNA: TGTGCCAGCAGTATGGACTTCGTGAGTAATTCACCCCTCCACTTT
CDR3: CASSMDFVSNSPLHF

D: NA
J: TRBJ1-2
V: TRBV30
DNA: TGTGCCTGGAGTCTTAACTATGGCTACACCTTC
CDR3: CAWSLNYGYTF

D: TRBD2
J: TRBJ2-7
V: TRBV30
DNA: TGTGCCTGGGATAGCGGGGCTACCTACGAGCAGTACTTC
CDR3: CAWDSGATYEQYF

D: NA
J: TRBJ2-7
V: TRBV12-5
DNA: TGTGCTAGTGCCGGCGGGCCGCACCTCTCCTACGAGCAGTACTTC
CDR3: CASAGGPHLSYEQYF

D: TRBD1
J: TRBJ2-7
V: TRBV19
DNA: TGTGCCAGTAGTCCGATCCAGGGACAGGGCCACGAGCAGTACTTC
CDR3: CASSPIQGQGHEQYF

D: TRBD1
J: TRBJ2-2
V: TRBV11-2
DNA: TGTGCCAGCAGCTTAGATAGGGACAGAAACACCGGGGAGCTGTTTTTT
CDR3: CASSLDRDRNTGELFF

D: NA
J: TRBJ2-3
V: TRBV6-4
DNA: TGTGCCAGCAGTGACGAGGGGGGGGATAACACAGATACGCAGTATTTT
CDR3: CASSDEGGDNTDTQYF

D: NA
J: TRBJ1-4
V: TRBV14
DNA: TGTGCCAGCAGCCAGAGGACAGCAGAAAAACTGTTTTTT
CDR3: CASSQRTAEKLFF

D: NA
J: TRBJ2-2
V: TRBV18
DNA: TGTGCCAGCACTAAAAATATGAACACCGGGGAGCTGTTTTTT
CDR3: CASTKNMNTGELFF

D: NA
J: TRBJ1-4
V: TRBV9
DNA: TGTGCCAGCAGCCAGGGGCGAGGGAATGAAAAACTGTTTTTT
CDR3: CASSQGRGNEKLFF

D: NA
J: TRBJ1-6
V: TRBV6-1
DNA: TGTGCCAGCAGTGACGACTCACCCAATCGCAATTCACCCCTCCACTTT
CDR3: CASSDDSPNRNSPLHF

D: NA
J: TRBJ2-1
V: TRBV27
DNA: TGTGCCAGCAGTTTAGCGGCAGGGGACTCCTACAATGAGCAGTTCTTC
CDR3: CASSLAAGDSYNEQFF